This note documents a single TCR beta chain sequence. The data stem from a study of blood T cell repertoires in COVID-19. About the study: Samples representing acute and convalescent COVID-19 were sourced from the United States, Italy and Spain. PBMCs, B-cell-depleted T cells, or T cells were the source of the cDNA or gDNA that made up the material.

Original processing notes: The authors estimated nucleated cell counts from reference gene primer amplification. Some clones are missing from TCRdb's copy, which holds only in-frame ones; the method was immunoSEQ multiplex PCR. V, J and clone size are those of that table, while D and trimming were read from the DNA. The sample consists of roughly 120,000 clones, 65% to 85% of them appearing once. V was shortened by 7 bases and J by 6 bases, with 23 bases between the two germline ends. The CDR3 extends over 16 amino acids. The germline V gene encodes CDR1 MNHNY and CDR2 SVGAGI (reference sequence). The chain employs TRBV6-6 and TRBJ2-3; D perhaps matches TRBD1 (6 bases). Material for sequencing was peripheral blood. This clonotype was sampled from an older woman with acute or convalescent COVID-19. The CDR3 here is CASTLTGPPLADTQYF. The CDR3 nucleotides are TGTGCCAGCACCCTAACAGGGCCCCCCTTGGCTGATACGCAGTATTTT.